This is a list of T cell receptor beta chains from one sample in a study of graft-versus-host responses after intestinal transplantation. Assay used: immunoSEQ multiplex PCR; TCRdb lists only in-frame clones, some missing. The sample records about 81,000 clones, 91% being singletons. No antigens are known for them. The sample was unstimulated CD4+ T cells sorted from spleen or lymph node cells, taken before transplant. The source is a human donor who was the organ donor for an intestinal transplant. CDR3s include the opening cysteine and the closing phenylalanine or tryptophan. Each record gives: CDR3 DNA, CDR3 protein, V gene, clone size, J gene, D gene. D genes are given only for firm matches. Only part of the rows carry a size: once, few, many, or a class if the clone is expanded.

TGCGCCAGCTGGACTAGCGGGAGAACAGATACGCAGTATTTT,CASWTSGRTDTQYF,TRBV5-1,NA,TRBJ2-3,TRBD2
TGCGCCAGCAGCTTGGGGCTAGGACTAGCGGGAAGTCCGACCGGGGAGCTGTTTTTT,CASSLGLGLAGSPTGELFF,TRBV5-1,NA,TRBJ2-2,TRBD2
TGCAGTGCTACGACGACGGGCGAGCAGTACTTC,CSATTTGEQYF,TRBV20-1,NA,TRBJ2-7,NA
TGTGCTAGTGGACCGGACAGCTACAATGAGCAGTTCTTC,CASGPDSYNEQFF,TRBV12-5,once,TRBJ2-1,NA
TGTGCCAGCAGTTTTTTTGACAGGACCGCGACTACCATGAACACTGAAGCTTTCTTT,CASSFFDRTATTMNTEAFF,TRBV27,NA,TRBJ1-1,NA
TGTGCCAGCAGCTTGGAGGGGGGGGCATTACGTGTAGGGCAGTTCTTC,CASSLEGGALRVGQFF,TRBV5-4,NA,TRBJ2-1,NA
TGTGCCAGCAGCTCAGTTTTCAGAGGACAGGGGTCTGGCTACACCTTC,CASSSVFRGQGSGYTF,TRBV7-8,NA,TRBJ1-2,TRBD1
TGCGCCAGCAGCTTGTTTGGGGCGAACACTGAAGCTTTCTTT,CASSLFGANTEAFF,TRBV5-1,NA,TRBJ1-1,NA
TGTGCTAGTGGTTTGACAGGGGGCACAGATACGCAGTATTTT,CASGLTGGTDTQYF,TRBV12-5,NA,TRBJ2-3,TRBD1
TGTGCCAGCAGCAAACCGGGACACCTCTCTGGAAACACCATATATTTT,CASSKPGHLSGNTIYF,TRBV21-1,NA,TRBJ1-3,NA
TGTGCCAGCAGCAGCCAGGGCTACGAGCAGTACTTC,CASSSQGYEQYF,TRBV7-9,NA,TRBJ2-7,NA
TGTGCCAGTAGTATGGGGGGACCTCATCAGCCCCAGCATTTT,CASSMGGPHQPQHF,TRBV19,NA,TRBJ1-5,NA
TGTGCCAGCAAAACGGGACAGCGTTATGGCTACACCTTC,CASKTGQRYGYTF,TRBV28,NA,TRBJ1-2,TRBD1
TGTGCCAGTAGTGGACAGATCACTGAAGCTTTCTTT,CASSGQITEAFF,TRBV19,NA,TRBJ1-1,NA
TGTGCCAGCAGTTTATTACAGGGCAATTCACCCCTCCACTTT,CASSLLQGNSPLHF,TRBV27,NA,TRBJ1-6,NA
TGTGCCAGCAGTTACTCGGACAGAGACACTGAAGCTTTCTTT,CASSYSDRDTEAFF,TRBV6-5,NA,TRBJ1-1,NA
TGTGCCAGTAGTTTGCAGGGAAATTCGAATGAGCAGTTCTTC,CASSLQGNSNEQFF,TRBV19,NA,TRBJ2-1,NA
TGTGCCACCAGCGGAAGGGCCCGGGATCGCTATGGCTACACCTTC,CATSGRARDRYGYTF,TRBV15,once,TRBJ1-2,NA
TGTGCCAGCAGCTTCTCGGGACTGAGCTCCTATAATTCACCCCTCCACTTT,CASSFSGLSSYNSPLHF,TRBV11-2,NA,TRBJ1-6,NA
TGTGCCAGCGCACAGGGCATTCCACCTGGCTCTGGAAACACCATATATTTT,CASAQGIPPGSGNTIYF,TRBV9,NA,TRBJ1-3,NA
TGCGCCAGCAGGGACTGGACAGGGACTAGCGGGCCTAACACAGATACGCAGTATTTT,CASRDWTGTSGPNTDTQYF,TRBV10-2,NA,TRBJ2-3,TRBD2
TGTGCCAGCAGTGAACGAAATCAGGGGACTGGAAACACCATATATTTT,CASSERNQGTGNTIYF,TRBV2,NA,TRBJ1-3,NA
TGTGCCAGCATGTGGCAGGGGCAATCACCCCTCCACTTT,CASMWQGQSPLHF,TRBV2,NA,TRBJ1-6,NA
TGTGCCAGCTCCACACCGGGACAAGCTCACTATGGCTACACCTTC,CASSTPGQAHYGYTF,TRBV28,NA,TRBJ1-2,NA
TGTGCCAGCAGCTTCCGAGTGGGGGCCTTGAATACGCAGTATTTT,CASSFRVGALNTQYF,TRBV7-9,NA,TRBJ2-3,NA
TGTGCCAGTAGTCAAGACAGCACCTACGAGCAGTACTTC,CASSQDSTYEQYF,TRBV19,NA,TRBJ2-7,NA